The 29 T cell receptor beta chains reported below all come from one sample, sequenced in a study of PD-1 blockade in classical Hodgkin lymphoma. Sequenced by immunoSEQ multiplex PCR; TCRdb stores in-frame clones only, minus some. In the table there are some 100,000 clones, around 90% of which are singletons. Patients all relapsed after autologous stem cell transplantation, and there was variation in brentuximab vedotin exposure. The source material was peripheral blood mononuclear cells (PBMCs), sampled at baseline. The receptor source for this set is a human donor with classical Hodgkin lymphoma.

The chain is built from TRBV6-6 and TRBJ2-3, with D possibly matching TRBD1 (5 bases). This CDR3 comprises 15 residues. Trimming removed 2 bases at V and 3 bases at J, with 12 bases between. CDR1 and CDR2 from the germline V gene are MNHNY and SVGAGI (reference sequence). This CDR3 reads CASSYGQGSTDTQYF. The CDR3 DNA follows: TGTGCCAGCAGTTACGGTCAGGGTTCGACAGATACGCAGTATTTT.

V gene TRBV4-1 combines with J gene TRBJ2-6; possibly TRBD1 or TRBD2 for D (5 bases each). V shed 0 bases and J shed 2 bases, with 11 bases lying between them. The V gene's germline CDR1 is MGHRA and CDR2 YSYEKL. The CDR3 spans 17 residues. CDR3 amino acids: CASSQDPLGAGANVLTF. As DNA, the CDR3 is TGCGCCAGCAGCCAAGATCCCCTGGGGGCTGGGGCCAACGTCCTGACTTTC.

This chain uses TRBV29-1 with TRBJ1-2; D unclear. Trimming left V 4 bases short and J 5 bases short, with 8 bases between. Per germline, CDR1 SQVTM and CDR2 ANQGSEA. The CDR3 covers 11 residues. Here the CDR3 DNA reads TGCAGCGTTGGATTAGGGTATGGCTACACCTTC. It translates to CSVGLGYGYTF. Looking up the rest from reference TRBV29-1 and TRBJ1-2 gives the full variable domain: SAVISQKPSRDICQRGTSLTIQCQVDSQVTMMFWYRQQPGQSLTLIATANQGSEATYESGFVIDKFPISRPNLTFSTLTVSNMSPEDSSIYLCSVGLGYGYTFGSGTRLTVV.

The gene calls are TRBV19 and TRBJ2-7, with 7 bases matching TRBD1. The germline CDR1 and CDR2 sequences are LNHDA and SQIVND (reference sequence). The J segment lost 3 bases and the V segment lost 3 bases, leaving 8 bases of the junction unmatched. The CDR3 covers 15 residues. CDR3 nucleotide sequence: TGTGCCAGTAGTATGGCAGGACAGGATCTCTACGAGCAGTACTTC. This codes for CASSMAGQDLYEQYF.

J is TRBJ2-3 and V is TRBV28; D is unresolved. The V end lost 7 bases, the J end lost 6 bases, and 17 bases lay between the germline ends. Germline V gene lookup returns CDR1 MDHEN and CDR2 SYDVKM. This CDR3 contains 14 residues. The DNA of the CDR3 is TGTGCCAGCACCCCCCGGGCCCCTCGGGATACGCAGTATTTT. Encoded protein: CASTPRAPRDTQYF.

V gene TRBV2 combines with J gene TRBJ2-5; possible D gene TRBD2, 5 bases. The CDR3 consists of 13 residues. The V end was cut by 1 base, the J end by 4 bases, with 7 bases between. Germline CDR1 and CDR2: SNHLY and FYNNEI. CDR3 sequence (DNA): TGTGCCAGCAGTGAAGAAGGGAGAGAGACCCAGTACTTC. Its translation is CASSEEGRETQYF.

The CDR3 is CASSPFSRGDTQYF. DNA of the CDR3: TGTGCCAGCAGTCCTTTCTCCCGGGGGGATACGCAGTATTTT. The chain employs TRBV6-5 and TRBJ2-3; TRBD2 might be the D (6 bases). Germline loops: CDR1 MNHEY, CDR2 SVGAGI. The CDR3 sequence is 14 residues long. Trimming took off 5 bases at V and 6 bases at J, with 15 bases between the two ends.

The chain employs TRBV9 and TRBJ2-3; 10 positions match TRBD1. V trimming: 4 bases; J trimming: 4 bases; junction bases outside the gene matches: 6. CDR3 length equals 15 residues. Germline CDR1 and CDR2: SGDLS and YYNGEE. CDR3 nucleotides: TGTGCCAGCAGCCCCCGGACAGGGGGGTCAGATACGCAGTATTTT. It translates to CASSPRTGGSDTQYF.

The gene calls are TRBV7-8 and TRBJ2-7, with TRBD2 matching 8 bases. The V gene's germline CDR1 is SGHVS and CDR2 FQNEAQ. This CDR3 spans 16 amino acids. The J segment lost 2 bases and the V segment lost 5 bases, leaving 11 bases of the junction unmatched. The CDR3 coding sequence is TGTGCCAGCAGCGGGGCGGGAGGTACCGGAACCTACGAGCAGTACTTC. Translating it yields CASSGAGGTGTYEQYF.

The gene calls are TRBV11-2 and TRBJ2-7, with 9 bases that match TRBD1. The CDR3 length is 16 residues. V lost 5 bases to trimming and J lost 0 bases; unmatched junction nucleotides: 8. Germline loops: CDR1 SGHAT, CDR2 FQNNGV. The CDR3: CASSRVRGQGSYEQYF. Written as DNA, the CDR3 is TGTGCCAGCAGCCGGGTCCGGGGACAGGGCTCCTACGAGCAGTACTTC.

This clone was picked up one time. The V and J genes are TRBV7-6 and TRBJ2-1; D is unclear. CDR3 length: 15 amino acids. Germline V gives CDR1 SGHVS, CDR2 FNYEAQ. Trimming shortened V by 4 bases and J by 7 bases, and 17 bases separated the two germline ends. Here the CDR3 DNA reads TGTGCCAGCAGCTCCGGCGCGCTAGTGGGGAATGAGCAGTTCTTC. Amino acid sequence: CASSSGALVGNEQFF.

The V call is TRBV9, the J call TRBJ2-1; 13 bases are shared with TRBD2. Germline-derived CDR1 and CDR2 are SGDLS and YYNGEE. V lost 3 bases, J lost 3 bases, and 3 bases stayed unmatched. The CDR3 is made up of 16 amino acids. The CDR3 nucleotides read TGTGCCAGCAGCGGGGGACTAGCGGGAAACTACAATGAGCAGTTCTTC. Its protein product is CASSGGLAGNYNEQFF.

This clone occurred once. The rearrangement joins TRBV30 to TRBJ2-6, with D unresolved. The CDR3 is made up of 12 amino acids. Germline V gene lookup returns CDR1 GTSNPN and CDR2 SVGIG (reference sequence). Trimming cost V 0 bases and J 3 bases, with 0 bases left between them. DNA for the CDR3: TGTGCCTGGAGTGTTGGGGCCAACGTCCTGACTTTC. It encodes CAWSVGANVLTF.

This clone came up a few times. This chain links TRBV5-6 with TRBJ1-1, with D tentatively TRBD1 (6 bases). This CDR3 comprises 15 residues. Germline values: CDR1 SGHDT, CDR2 YYEEEE. Trimming removed 0 bases from V and 0 bases from J, with 9 bases in between. CDR3 sequence (DNA): TGTGCCAGCAGCTTGGGAACAGGGATGAACACTGAAGCTTTCTTT. Encoded protein: CASSLGTGMNTEAFF.

The rearrangement uses TRBV30 and TRBJ1-2; no clear D. Trimming cost V 5 bases and J 7 bases, with 14 bases left between them. Germline loops: CDR1 GTSNPN, CDR2 SVGIG (reference sequence). This CDR3 comprises 12 residues. The CDR3 protein is CAWYSFVGGYTF. CDR3 bases: TGTGCCTGGTACTCCTTCGTAGGTGGCTACACCTTC.

Only one count was recorded for this clone. This sequence joins TRBV5-6 and TRBJ1-2; 7 bases fit TRBD1. The V gene's germline CDR1 is SGHDT and CDR2 YYEEEE. The CDR3 is 13 residues long. The J segment lost 6 bases and the V segment lost 1 base, leaving 3 bases of the junction unmatched. CDR3 residues: CASSLPTGDGYTF. As DNA, the CDR3 is TGTGCCAGCAGCTTGCCTACAGGGGATGGCTACACCTTC.

This rearrangement joins TRBV25-1 to TRBJ2-7; D is uncertain. V was cut by 3 bases and J by 2 bases, with 8 bases left in between. The CDR3 has 13 amino acids. The germline V gene has CDR1 MGHDK and CDR2 SYGVNS. CDR3: CASSDPSAYEQYF. CDR3 in DNA: TGTGCCAGCAGTGACCCCTCGGCCTACGAGCAGTACTTC.

CDR3 amino acids: CASSEVMNTEAFF. CDR3 bases: TGCGCCAGCAGTGAAGTTATGAACACTGAAGCTTTCTTT. J is TRBJ1-1 and V is TRBV10-1; unclear D gene. Trimming removed 3 bases from V and 0 bases from J, with 5 bases in between. The CDR3 consists of 13 residues. CDR1 and CDR2 from the germline V gene are WNHNN and SYGVQD (reference sequence).

The chain employs TRBV27 and TRBJ2-7, with D tentatively TRBD1 (5 bases). V was clipped by 7 bases and J by 4 bases, with 17 bases between them. The CDR3 spans 14 residues. Germline CDR1 MNHEY, CDR2 SMNVEV (reference sequence). CDR3 residues: CASTLRGAGYEQYF. CDR3 DNA: TGTGCCAGCACCCTACGTGGGGCAGGATACGAGCAGTACTTC.

The V call is TRBV7-6, the J call TRBJ1-3; D is undetermined. The germline V gene encodes CDR1 SGHVS and CDR2 FNYEAQ. Trimming removed 5 bases at V and 1 base at J, with 9 bases between. There are 14 residues in the CDR3. The CDR3: CASSPSGSGNTIYF. DNA for the CDR3: TGTGCCAGCAGCCCCTCGGGATCTGGAAACACCATATATTTT.

This chain uses TRBV6-5 with TRBJ2-5; 10 bases are a match to TRBD2. This CDR3 has 15 amino acids. Looked up from germline, CDR1 is MNHEY and CDR2 is SVGAGI. The V gene end was trimmed by 5 bases and the J gene end by 6 bases; junction bases not matched to a gene: 9. The CDR3 loop is CASSGYTSGMKTQYF. The CDR3 DNA is TGTGCCAGCAGTGGTTATACTAGCGGGATGAAGACCCAGTACTTC.

The chain has TRBV7-2 and TRBJ2-7; TRBD2 matches 14 bases. Germline CDR1 is SGHTA and CDR2 is FQGNSA. The V and J ends lost 5 bases and 7 bases, in that order; junction bases with no gene match: 10. The CDR3 totals 16 residues. The CDR3 nucleotides are TGTGCCAGCAGCCCACCGACTAGCGGGAGGGCCCGGGAGCAGTACTTC. Translating gives CASSPPTSGRAREQYF.

The gene calls are TRBV5-4 and TRBJ1-2; D gene uncertain. The V end lost 4 bases, the J end lost 0 bases, and 7 bases lay between the germline ends. The CDR3 has 13 amino acids. Germline CDR1 reads SGHNT; CDR2 reads YYREEE (reference sequence). CDR3 residues: CASSTEANYGYTF. DNA for the CDR3: TGTGCCAGCAGCACAGAAGCTAACTATGGCTACACCTTC.

The chain carries TRBV28 and TRBJ2-1; 9 nucleotides line up with TRBD1. The junction had 6 bases not matched to a gene; V was cut back by 3 bases and J by 6 bases. This CDR3 is built from 15 residues. Germline CDR1 reads MDHEN; CDR2 reads SYDVKM. CDR3 nucleotides: TGTGCCAGCAGTTTCATTGACAGGGGGTCCAATGAGCAGTTCTTC. This gives the protein CASSFIDRGSNEQFF.

The J gene is TRBJ2-5, the V gene TRBV7-6; D is possibly TRBD2 (6 bases). V was trimmed by 5 bases and J by 7 bases, leaving 26 bases between them. The CDR3 runs to 17 residues. Germline CDR1 SGHVS, CDR2 FNYEAQ. In nucleotides, the CDR3 is TGTGCCAGCAGCGGAGGGAAGGCTAGTCCGGGGCGGTGGACCCAGTACTTC. Translated: CASSGGKASPGRWTQYF. The whole variable domain, remainder taken from reference TRBV7-6 and TRBJ2-5, is GAGVSQSPRYKVTKRGQDVALRCDPISGHVSLYWYRQALGQGPEFLTYFNYEAQQDKSGLPNDRFSAERPEGSISTLTIQRTEQRDSAMYRCASSGGKASPGRWTQYFGPGTRLLVL.

The chain uses TRBV30 and TRBJ2-5; 7 bases match TRBD2. The tail of the sequence fits TRBJ2-7 better, so the J call may be wrong. Germline V gives CDR1 GTSNPN, CDR2 SVGIG (reference sequence). The CDR3 is 14 residues long. The CDR3 DNA follows: TGTGCCTGGAGTGTACCGGGCGGGAGTGACGAGCAGTACTTC. Amino acid sequence: CAWSVPGGSDEQYF.

V and J are TRBV27 and TRBJ2-7, with 12 bases aligning to TRBD2. The germline V gene encodes CDR1 MNHEY and CDR2 SMNVEV (reference sequence). V dropped 5 bases and J dropped 6; count of bases not matched to a gene: 8. CDR3 length: 15 residues. The CDR3 nucleotides read TGTGCCAGCAGTCCAATACTAGCGGGGGGTGGCGAGCAGTACTTC. Translating gives CASSPILAGGGEQYF.

The chain is built from TRBV6-5 and TRBJ2-3, with TRBD1 identical over 12 bases. V dropped 3 bases and J dropped 4; count of bases not matched to a gene: 5. CDR3 length equals 16 residues. Per the germline V gene, CDR1 is MNHEY and CDR2 is SVGAGI. CDR3 sequence reads: CASSYKGTGGPDTQYF. The DNA of the CDR3 is TGTGCCAGCAGTTATAAGGGGACAGGGGGCCCAGATACGCAGTATTTT.

The sample holds many counts of this clone. The V and J genes are TRBV7-9 and TRBJ1-5; D is perhaps TRBD1 (5 bases). V shed 5 bases and J shed 0 bases, with 11 bases lying between them. Germline CDR1 is SEHNR and CDR2 is FQNEAQ (reference sequence). The CDR3 totals 15 residues. The CDR3 DNA reads TGTGCCAGCAGCATTGGGGACTCTAGCAATCAGCCCCAGCATTTT. It yields the protein CASSIGDSSNQPQHF.